Many counts were recorded for the clone carrying this T cell receptor (beta chain). Its antigen remains unknown. Synthesis of cDNA was performed by 5'RACE using 10-nucleotide random UMIs. TCRdb recomputed calls from the 5' RACE reads with MiXCR, one row per CDR3 protein. The sample includes roughly 16,000 distinct CDR3 sequences, 14% to 15% of them seen just once. These data belong to a study of neurological immune-mediated disorders. Study outcomes and limitations: Multiple sclerosis patients had less TCR clonal expansion than even healthy controls, unlike HTLV-1-associated myelopathy. None of the CDR3 amino acid sequences of expanded clones recurred across subjects, suggesting private repertoires in all groups.

This CDR3 has 11 amino acids. Germline loops: CDR1 SEHNR, CDR2 FQNEAQ (reference sequence). The V end lost 4 bases, the J end lost 8 bases, and 8 bases lay between the germline ends. The unsorted libraries were produced from 2 million PBMCs held at -80 C. This chain links TRBV7-9 with TRBJ1-1; D gene uncertain. The specimen was PBMCs. The origin of this receptor is a man aged 55-75 years with HTLV-1-associated myelopathy (HAM/TSP). CDR3 protein: CASSSYLEAFF. In nucleotides, the CDR3 is TGTGCCAGCAGCTCATACCTAGAAGCTTTCTTT.